The present T cell receptor (beta chain) was sequenced within a study of T cells in Graves' hyperthyroidism and ophthalmopathy. Exclusion of a patient resulted from uncontrolled infection, other autoimmune disease, pregnancy or lactation. Clinical symptoms, serum thyroxine, TRAb, thyroid ultrasound and orbital computed tomography informed diagnoses. Study-level results: Blood also showed most of the thyroid clonotypes that were expanded above 0.001.

The V gene lost 4 bases and the J gene lost 7 bases, with 13 bases spanning the gap. This CDR3 region has 14 residues. Germline V gives CDR1 SNHLY, CDR2 FYNNEI. Regions amplified from RNA transcripts were the TCR beta CDR3 regions. Researchers ran a first-round RT-PCR on the TCR CDR3 using the HTBI primer set. TCRdb processed the multiplex PCR reads anew with MiXCR; each CDR3 protein has one entry. The table lists under 450,000 distinct CDR3 sequences, roughly 12% of them singletons, with about 20% in the top ten. A remark on this clonotype: Its antigen is not identified.

The clonotype originates from a man younger than 40 with Graves' hyperthyroidism that later progressed to Graves' ophthalmopathy. The chain links TRBV2 to TRBJ2-2; no clear D. The source material was blood. CDR3: CASSGEPYLGELFF. Written as DNA, the CDR3 is TGTGCCAGCAGTGGAGAACCGTACCTCGGGGAGCTGTTTTTT.